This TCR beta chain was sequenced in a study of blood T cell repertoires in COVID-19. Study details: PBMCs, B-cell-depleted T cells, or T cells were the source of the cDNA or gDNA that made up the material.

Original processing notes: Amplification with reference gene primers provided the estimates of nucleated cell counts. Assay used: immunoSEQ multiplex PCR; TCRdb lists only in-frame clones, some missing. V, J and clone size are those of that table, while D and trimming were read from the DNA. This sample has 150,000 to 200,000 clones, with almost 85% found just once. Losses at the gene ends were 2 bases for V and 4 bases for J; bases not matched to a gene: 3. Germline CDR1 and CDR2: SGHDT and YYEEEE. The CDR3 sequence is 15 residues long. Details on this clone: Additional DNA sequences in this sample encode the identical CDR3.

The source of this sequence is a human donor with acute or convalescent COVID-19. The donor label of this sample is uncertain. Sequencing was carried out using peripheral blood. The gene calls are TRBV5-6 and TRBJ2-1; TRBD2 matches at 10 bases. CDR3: CASSLGLADYNEQFF. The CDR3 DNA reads TGTGCCAGCAGCTTAGGACTAGCGGATTACAATGAGCAGTTCTTC.